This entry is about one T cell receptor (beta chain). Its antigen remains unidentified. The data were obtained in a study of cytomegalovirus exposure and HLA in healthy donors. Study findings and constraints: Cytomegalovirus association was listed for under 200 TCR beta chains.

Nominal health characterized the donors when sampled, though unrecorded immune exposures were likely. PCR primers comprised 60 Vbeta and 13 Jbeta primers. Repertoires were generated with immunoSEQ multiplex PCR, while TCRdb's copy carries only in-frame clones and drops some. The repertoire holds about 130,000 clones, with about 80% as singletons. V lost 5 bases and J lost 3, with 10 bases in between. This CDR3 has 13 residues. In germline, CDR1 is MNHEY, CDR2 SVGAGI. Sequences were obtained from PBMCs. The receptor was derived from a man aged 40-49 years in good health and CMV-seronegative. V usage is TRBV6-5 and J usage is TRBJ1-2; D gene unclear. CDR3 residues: CASSALKHYGYTF. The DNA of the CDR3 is TGTGCCAGCAGTGCCTTAAAGCACTATGGCTACACCTTC.